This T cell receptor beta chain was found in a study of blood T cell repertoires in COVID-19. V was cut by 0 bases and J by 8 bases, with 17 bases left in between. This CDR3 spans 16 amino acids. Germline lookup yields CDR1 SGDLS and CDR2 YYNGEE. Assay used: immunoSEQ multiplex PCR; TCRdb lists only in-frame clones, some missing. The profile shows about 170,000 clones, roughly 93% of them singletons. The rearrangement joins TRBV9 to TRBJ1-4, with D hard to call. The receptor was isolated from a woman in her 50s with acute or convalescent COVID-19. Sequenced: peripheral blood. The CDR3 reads CASSVDPQLSKEKLFF. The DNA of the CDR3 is TGTGCCAGCAGCGTAGACCCTCAACTTTCCAAAGAAAAACTGTTTTTT.